The source of this T cell receptor beta chain is a study of blood T cell repertoires in COVID-19. This clone has only one observation. V lost 4 bases to trimming and J lost 5 bases; unmatched junction nucleotides: 8. This CDR3 region has 15 residues. The germline CDR1 and CDR2 sequences are LGHNA and YSLEER. Method: immunoSEQ multiplex PCR; TCRdb's copy keeps in-frame clones and lacks some. The profile shows about 400,000 clones, approximately 90% of them singletons. Participants were aged roughly 18 to 90 years, lived in under 25 US areas, and enrolled virtually. Input material: PBMCs or T cells enriched from blood (not recorded which). This receptor was taken from a woman younger than 30 with acute COVID-19. The chain combines TRBV4-3 with TRBJ1-1, with 9 bases fitting TRBD1. The CDR3 nucleotides read TGCGCCAGCAGCCCTGGGGGACAGGGCGGGACTGAAGCTTTCTTT. Its translation is CASSPGGQGGTEAFF.